This T cell receptor (beta chain) was sequenced for a study of Graves' ophthalmopathy and Graves' hyperthyroidism. Study overall: The blood sample was drawn at first diagnosis and before any treatment. Whole-study findings and limits: Ophthalmopathy progression was predicted by the model at less than 71% sensitivity and about 74% specificity. In blood appeared most of the expanded thyroid clonotypes whose frequency exceeded 0.001.

Worth noting for this clonotype: The target antigen is unknown.

As the template, RNA transcripts were used to amplify TCR beta CDR3 regions. The first-round RT-PCR employed HTBI primers together with the Qiagen OneStep RT-PCR kit. A multiplex PCR was then performed as the second round. A single record per CDR3 protein comes from TCRdb applying MiXCR to the multiplex PCR reads. The sample holds about 740,000 distinct CDR3 sequences, roughly 41% seen once. V lost 0 bases to trimming and J lost 1 base, with 19 bases between them. The CDR3 is 18 residues long. Germline V gives CDR1 LGHNA, CDR2 YSLEER. This chain connects TRBV4-3 to TRBJ2-7, with D possibly matching TRBD1 (6 bases). The clonotype comes from an adult man with Graves' ophthalmopathy. The sequenced sample consisted of peripheral blood. In DNA, the CDR3 is TGCGCCAGCAGCCAAGATTACCTTGGCTTGGACAGTTCCTACGAGCAGTACTTC. Translating gives CASSQDYLGLDSSYEQYF.